This T cell receptor (beta chain) appears in the sequencing data of a study of cytomegalovirus exposure and HLA in healthy donors. In the study overall: Out of 398 genotyped donors, less than 85% belonged to the Caucasian-associated ancestry cluster. Points from the study as a whole: A later analysis found common viral pathogens apparently linked to several of the most significant clusters. Prior analysis indicated that the majority of TCR beta V segments exhibited productivity approximately 87% or approximately 30% of the time. The study listed approximately 160 cytomegalovirus-associated TCR beta chains.

A word on this clone: The antigen is unknown.

13 Jbeta primers and 60 Vbeta primers were used for the PCR. TCRdb's table, derived via immunoSEQ multiplex PCR, lists solely in-frame clones and lacks some. The table has 180,000 or so clones, 70% to 80% seen once. CDR1 is SGHAT and CDR2 is FQNNGV in the germline V gene. Trimming left V 1 base short and J 3 bases short, with 22 bases between. This CDR3 region has 18 residues. The rearrangement uses TRBV11-2 and TRBJ2-7; no reliable D call. This receptor was obtained from a woman aged 45-59 years in good health and CMV-seronegative. Sequencing was done on a sample of PBMCs. This CDR3 is CASSLGIQVGNAFYEQYF. The CDR3, as DNA: TGTGCCAGCAGCTTAGGGATCCAGGTCGGTAACGCGTTCTACGAGCAGTACTTC.